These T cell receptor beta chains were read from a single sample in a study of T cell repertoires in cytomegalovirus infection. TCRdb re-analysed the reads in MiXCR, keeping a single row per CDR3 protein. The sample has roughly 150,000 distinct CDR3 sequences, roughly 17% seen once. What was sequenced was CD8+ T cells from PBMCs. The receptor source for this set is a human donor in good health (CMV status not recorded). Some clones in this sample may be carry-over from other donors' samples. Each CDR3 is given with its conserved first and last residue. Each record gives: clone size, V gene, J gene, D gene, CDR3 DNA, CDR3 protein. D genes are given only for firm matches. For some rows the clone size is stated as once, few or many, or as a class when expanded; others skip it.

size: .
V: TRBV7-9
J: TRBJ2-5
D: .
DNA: TGTGCCAGCAGCCCGGGACAAAACCAAGAGACCCAGTACTTC
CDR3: CASSPGQNQETQYF

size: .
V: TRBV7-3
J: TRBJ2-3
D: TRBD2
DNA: TGTGCCAGCAGCTTAACGGGGACGCGGGGGGGCCAAGATACTCAGTATTTT
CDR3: CASSLTGTRGGQDTQYF

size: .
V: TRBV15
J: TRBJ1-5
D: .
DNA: TGTGCCACCAGCAGAGAAATGCAGGGAAGAGGCAATCAGCCCCAGCATTTT
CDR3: CATSREMQGRGNQPQHF

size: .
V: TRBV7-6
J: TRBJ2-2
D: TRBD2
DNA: TGTGCCAGGAGCTTAGAGGCTAGCGGGACCGGGGAGCTGTTTTTT
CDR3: CARSLEASGTGELFF

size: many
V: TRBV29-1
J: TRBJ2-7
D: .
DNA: TGCAGCGCCTCCACCGGGGACCGTGGGGTCTACGAGCAGTACTTC
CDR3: CSASTGDRGVYEQYF

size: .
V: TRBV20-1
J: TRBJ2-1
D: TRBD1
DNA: TGCAGTGCATGCCGGGACAGGCCTTACAATGAGCAGTTCTTC
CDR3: CSACRDRPYNEQFF

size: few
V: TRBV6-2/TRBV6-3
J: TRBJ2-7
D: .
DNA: TGTGCCAGCAGTCCCGCAGCGGGTCATTACGAGCAGTACTTC
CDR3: CASSPAAGHYEQYF

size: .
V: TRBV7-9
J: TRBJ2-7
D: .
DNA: TGTGCCAGCAGCTTGAGGGACGCCTACGAGCAGTACTTC
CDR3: CASSLRDAYEQYF

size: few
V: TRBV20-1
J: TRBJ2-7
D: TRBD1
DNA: TGCAGTGCTAGAGGACAGGGTCGAGAGCAGTACTTC
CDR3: CSARGQGREQYF

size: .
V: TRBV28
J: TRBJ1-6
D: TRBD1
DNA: TGTGCCAGCAGACGACAGGGCTGGAATTCACCCCTCCACTTT
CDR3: CASRRQGWNSPLHF

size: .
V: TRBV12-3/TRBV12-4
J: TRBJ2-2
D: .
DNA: TGTGCCAGCCTCTTCAGGGCCGGGGAGCTGTTTTTT
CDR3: CASLFRAGELFF

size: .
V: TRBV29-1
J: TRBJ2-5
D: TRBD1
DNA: TGCAGCGTTGTTGGCAGGGGGAAAGAGACCCAGTACTTC
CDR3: CSVVGRGKETQYF

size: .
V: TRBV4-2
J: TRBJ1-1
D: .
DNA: TGTGCCAGCAGCGTGGGTTCTGAAGCTTTCTTT
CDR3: CASSVGSEAFF

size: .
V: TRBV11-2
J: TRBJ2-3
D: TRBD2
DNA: TGTGCCAGCAGCTTCGGGACTAGGGGCACAGATACGCAGTATTTT
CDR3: CASSFGTRGTDTQYF

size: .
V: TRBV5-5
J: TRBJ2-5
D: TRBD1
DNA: TGTGCCAGCAGCTTTGAACTAACAGGGGAAGAGACCCAGTACTTC
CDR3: CASSFELTGEETQYF

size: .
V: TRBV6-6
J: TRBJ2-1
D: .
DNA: TGTGCCAGCAGTTACGAGAACAGCTACAATGAGCAGTTCTTC
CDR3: CASSYENSYNEQFF

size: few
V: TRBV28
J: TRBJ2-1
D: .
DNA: TGTGCCAGCAGTTCCCGGAAAAATTGGGGCAATGAGCAGTTCTTC
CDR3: CASSSRKNWGNEQFF

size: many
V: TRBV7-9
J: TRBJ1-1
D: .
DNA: TGTGCCAGCAGCCCCGAGGGATTGAACACTGAAGCTTTCTTT
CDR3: CASSPEGLNTEAFF

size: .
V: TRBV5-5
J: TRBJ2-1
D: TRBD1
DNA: TGTGCCAGCAGCGCTGGACAGGGAGCCTACAATGAGCAGTTCTTC
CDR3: CASSAGQGAYNEQFF

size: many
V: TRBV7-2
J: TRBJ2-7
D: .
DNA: TGTGCCAGCGGCCCGGACAGTCAGCGCTACGAGCAGTACTTC
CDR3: CASGPDSQRYEQYF

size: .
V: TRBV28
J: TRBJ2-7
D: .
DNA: TGTGCCAGCAGTTTCGAGACATGGGCCGAGCAGTACTTC
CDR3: CASSFETWAEQYF

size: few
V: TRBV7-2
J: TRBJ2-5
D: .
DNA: TGTGCCAGCAGCTTAGCGGGCTATATGGAGACCCAGTACTTC
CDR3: CASSLAGYMETQYF

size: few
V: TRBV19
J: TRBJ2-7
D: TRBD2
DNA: TGTGCCAGTAGTACCGGTTATAGCGGGACCTACGAGCAGTACTTC
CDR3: CASSTGYSGTYEQYF

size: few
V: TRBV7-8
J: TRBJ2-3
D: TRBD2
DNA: TGTGCCAGCAGCCCCAGGACTAGCGGAGGCAATACGCAGTATTTT
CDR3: CASSPRTSGGNTQYF

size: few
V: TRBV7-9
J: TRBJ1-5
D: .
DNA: TGTGCCAGCAGCTTAGGGGACACCAATCAGCCCCAGCATTTT
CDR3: CASSLGDTNQPQHF

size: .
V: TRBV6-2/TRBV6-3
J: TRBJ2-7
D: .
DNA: TGTGCCAGCAGTTATTACAGAGTCTACGAGCAGTACTTC
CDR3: CASSYYRVYEQYF

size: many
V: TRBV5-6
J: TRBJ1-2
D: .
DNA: TGTGCCAGCAGCTTGGGAGGGTATGGCTACACCTTC
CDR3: CASSLGGYGYTF

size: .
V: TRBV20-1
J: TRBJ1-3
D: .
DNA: TGCAGTGCTAGAGATCGACAGGCGGGAAACACCATATATTTT
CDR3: CSARDRQAGNTIYF

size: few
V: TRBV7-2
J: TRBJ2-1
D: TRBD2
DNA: TGTGCCAGCAGGGAACTAGCGGGAGCTTACAATGAGCAGTTCTTC
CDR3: CASRELAGAYNEQFF